The 18 T cell receptor beta chains below come from one sample, sequenced in a study of T cells in localized non-small cell lung cancer. Some clones are missing from TCRdb's copy, which holds only in-frame ones; the method was immunoSEQ multiplex PCR. Of around 25,000 clones listed, 80% to 90% were seen once; the top ten hold roughly 15%. Material: peripheral blood, obtained before any cancer treatment. The receptors were sampled from an older female donor with stage I lung adenocarcinoma.

The V call is TRBV18, the J call TRBJ2-3, with D unresolved. Trimming stripped 3 bases from V and 5 bases from J, with 9 bases between. Germline V gene lookup returns CDR1 KGHSH and CDR2 LQKENI. The CDR3 loop spans 13 amino acids. CDR3 nucleotides: TGTGCCAGCTCACCGGCGATGGAAGATACGCAGTATTTT. As protein: CASSPAMEDTQYF.

This clone appeared a single time. The V call is TRBV6-5, the J call TRBJ2-7; TRBD1 matches at 7 bases. The V gene's germline CDR1 is MNHEY and CDR2 SVGAGI. Trimming cost V 2 bases and J 2 bases; bases outside gene matches: 6. This CDR3 is built from 15 residues. The CDR3 region has the DNA TGTGCCAGCAGTTACAGAGGGGGCGAAACCTACGAGCAGTACTTC. Protein: CASSYRGGETYEQYF.

This chain connects TRBV11-2 to TRBJ2-5; 10 nucleotides agree with TRBD1. Germline V gene sequence: CDR1 SGHAT, CDR2 FQNNGV. The CDR3 is made up of 16 amino acids. Germline trimming cut 0 bases from V and 4 bases from J; bases unmatched to any gene: 5. CDR3 DNA sequence: TGTGCCAGCAGCTTAGATCGGAGGACAGGGGGAGAGACCCAGTACTTC. Protein: CASSLDRRTGGETQYF.

The chain employs TRBV18 and TRBJ1-4; perhaps TRBD1 as D (6 bases). Germline assignment: CDR1 KGHSH and CDR2 LQKENI. This CDR3 spans 13 amino acids. V shed 5 bases and J shed 8 bases, with 12 bases lying between them. The CDR3 sequence: CASSVVGGEKLFF. CDR3 coding DNA: TGTGCCAGCTCAGTCGTGGGGGGCGAAAAACTGTTTTTT.

The V and J genes are TRBV19 and TRBJ1-2; D is undetermined. CDR1 is LNHDA, CDR2 SQIVND, per germline (reference sequence). Trimming left V 5 bases short and J 0 bases short, with 16 bases between. The CDR3 totals 16 residues. CDR3 residues: CASSLGGSGANYGYTF. For the CDR3, the DNA is TGTGCCAGTAGTTTGGGCGGTTCTGGAGCTAACTATGGCTACACCTTC.

This clone was observed a few times. The gene calls are TRBV30 and TRBJ2-1; possible D gene TRBD2, 5 bases. The germline V gene encodes CDR1 GTSNPN and CDR2 SVGIG (reference sequence). V was pared by 2 bases and J by 5 bases, with 7 bases between. CDR3 length: 12 residues. The CDR3 spells CAWSLEDNEQFF. The CDR3 coding sequence is TGTGCCTGGAGTTTGGAGGACAATGAGCAGTTCTTC.

The chain carries TRBV6-1 and TRBJ1-4; TRBD1 agrees at 10 bases. The V segment lost 7 bases and the J segment 5 bases; nucleotides outside the gene matches: 4. This CDR3 contains 14 residues. Germline-derived CDR1 and CDR2 are MNHNS and SASEGT. As DNA, the CDR3 is TGTGCCAGCAATTTGGACAGGGGGAATGAAAAACTGTTTTTT. The encoded protein is CASNLDRGNEKLFF.

J is TRBJ1-1 and V is TRBV19; 7 bases line up with TRBD1. CDR3 length: 16 amino acids. Germline CDR1 is LNHDA and CDR2 is SQIVND (reference sequence). The junction had 10 bases not matched to a gene; V was cut back by 5 bases and J by 1 base. CDR3 sequence reads: CASSLNGQVGNTEAFF. The CDR3 nucleotides are TGTGCCAGTAGTCTCAACGGACAGGTCGGGAACACTGAAGCTTTCTTT.

V and J are TRBV7-9 and TRBJ1-1; D gene uncertain. V was cut by 2 bases and J by 3 bases, with 7 bases left in between. The length of the CDR3 is 13 residues. Germline V lookup: CDR1 SEHNR, CDR2 FQNEAQ (reference sequence). CDR3 sequence reads: CASSLKGYTEAFF. Written as DNA, the CDR3 is TGTGCCAGCAGCTTAAAGGGATACACTGAAGCTTTCTTT.

V is TRBV6-1 and J is TRBJ2-5; 10 nucleotides align to TRBD2. V shed 0 bases and J 2 bases; nucleotides not matched to a gene: 0. This CDR3 is built from 15 residues. Germline CDR1 MNHNS, CDR2 SASEGT. The CDR3 sequence is CASSEASGGQETQYF. CDR3 coding DNA: TGTGCCAGCAGTGAAGCTAGCGGGGGGCAAGAGACCCAGTACTTC.

This chain links TRBV5-6 with TRBJ1-5; tentatively, D is TRBD1 (5 bases). The CDR3 has 17 amino acids. The V and J ends lost 0 bases and 7 bases respectively, with 20 bases between them. Germline V CDR1 and CDR2: SGHDT, YYEEEE. The DNA of the CDR3 is TGTGCCAGCAGCTTGGGTCCGGGGACCCGGGAAGGGCAGCCCCAGCATTTT. Its translation: CASSLGPGTREGQPQHF.

V and J are TRBV20-1 and TRBJ1-1; D not certain. The CDR3 loop spans 9 amino acids. CDR1 is DFQATT, CDR2 SNEGSKA, per germline (reference sequence). Between the trimmed V and J ends, which lost 3 bases and 10 bases, there was a span of 6 bases. The CDR3 DNA sequence: TGCAGTGCTAGCCGGGTAGCTTTCTTT. Its translation: CSASRVAFF.

V and J are TRBV2 and TRBJ2-2, with D maybe TRBD1 (6 bases). The germline V and J ends were trimmed by 6 bases and 6 bases, with 11 bases remaining between them. Per the germline V gene, CDR1 is SNHLY and CDR2 is FYNNEI. This CDR3 has 13 residues. The CDR3 DNA reads as TGTGCCAGCAGGTACAGGGACGCCGGGGAGCTGTTTTTT. It encodes CASRYRDAGELFF. Combining the CDR3 with reference TRBV2 and TRBJ2-2 gives the whole variable domain EPEVTQTPSHQVTQMGQEVILRCVPISNHLYFYWYRQILGQKVEFLVSFYNNEISEKSEIFDDQFSVERPDGSNFTLKIRSTKLEDSAMYFCASRYRDAGELFFGEGSRLTVL.

The gene calls are TRBV11-3 and TRBJ2-1, with TRBD2 matching 11 bases. With 5 bases clipped from V and 7 bases from J, the junction kept 7 bases outside the gene matches. This CDR3 is 15 amino acids long. The germline V gene encodes CDR1 SGHNT and CDR2 YENEEA. The CDR3 here is CASSPGGTSGNEQFF. The CDR3 DNA is TGTGCCAGCAGCCCTGGGGGGACTAGCGGAAATGAGCAGTTCTTC.

The rearrangement links TRBV14 to TRBJ2-3; TRBD2 matches 15 bases. CDR1 and CDR2 (germline): SGHDN, FVKESK. The CDR3 extends over 16 amino acids. Trimming cost V 1 base and J 6 bases; bases outside gene matches: 2. The CDR3 loop reads CASSQVGTSGGDTQYF. The CDR3 DNA reads as TGTGCCAGCAGCCAAGTCGGGACTAGCGGGGGGGATACGCAGTATTTT. Together with reference TRBV14 and TRBJ2-3, the CDR3 gives the full variable domain: EAGVTQFPSHSVIEKGQTVTLRCDPISGHDNLYWYRRVMGKEIKFLLHFVKESKQDESGMPNNRFLAERTGGTYSTLKVQPAELEDSGVYFCASSQVGTSGGDTQYFGPGTRLTVL.

V usage is TRBV5-1 and J usage is TRBJ1-2; TRBD1 might be the D (5 bases). The V gene lost 0 bases and the J gene lost 3 bases, with 12 bases spanning the gap. The CDR3 contains 15 residues. From germline, CDR1 is SGHRS and CDR2 YFSETQ. For the CDR3, the DNA is TGCGCCAGCAGCTTGGGACAGCCTCTTGACTATGGCTACACCTTC. Translation: CASSLGQPLDYGYTF.

V gene TRBV6-1 combines with J gene TRBJ2-6, with D possibly matching TRBD1 (6 bases). Trimming took 5 bases from V and 2 from J, leaving 25 bases between them. The CDR3 has 20 amino acids. Per germline, CDR1 MNHNS and CDR2 SASEGT. CDR3 residues: CASSQVRDITRSAGANVLTF. CDR3 in DNA: TGTGCCAGCAGTCAAGTCAGGGACATAACTCGATCGGCTGGGGCCAACGTCCTGACTTTC.

Turning to this clone: This same CDR3 is encoded by further DNA sequences in the sample. The rearrangement links TRBV20-1 to TRBJ1-1; D gene uncertain. In germline, CDR1 is DFQATT, CDR2 SNEGSKA (reference sequence). The CDR3 runs 11 residues. Deletions cut 1 base from V and 0 bases from J, with 0 bases between. DNA of the CDR3: TGCAGTGCTAGAGTGAACACTGAAGCTTTCTTT. It specifies CSARVNTEAFF.